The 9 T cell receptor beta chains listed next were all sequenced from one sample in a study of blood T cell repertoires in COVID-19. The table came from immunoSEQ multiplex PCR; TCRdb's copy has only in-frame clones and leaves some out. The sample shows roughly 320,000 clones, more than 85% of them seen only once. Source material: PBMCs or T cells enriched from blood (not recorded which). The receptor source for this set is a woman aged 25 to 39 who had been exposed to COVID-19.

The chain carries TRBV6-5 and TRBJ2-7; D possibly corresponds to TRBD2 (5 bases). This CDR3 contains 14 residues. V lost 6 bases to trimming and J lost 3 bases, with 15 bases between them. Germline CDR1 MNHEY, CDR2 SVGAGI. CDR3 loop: CASRRHSGIYEQYF. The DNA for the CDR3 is TGTGCCAGCAGGCGCCATTCGGGGATCTACGAGCAGTACTTC.

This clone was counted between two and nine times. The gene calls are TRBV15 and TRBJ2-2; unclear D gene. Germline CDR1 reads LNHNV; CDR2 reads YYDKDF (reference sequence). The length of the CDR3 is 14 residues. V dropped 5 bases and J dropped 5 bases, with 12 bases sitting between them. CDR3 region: CATSFQASTGELFF. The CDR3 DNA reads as TGTGCCACCAGCTTCCAGGCGAGTACCGGGGAGCTGTTTTTT. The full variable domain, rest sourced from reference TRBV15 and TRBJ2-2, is DAMVIQNPRYQVTQFGKPVTLSCSQTLNHNVMYWYQQKSSQAPKLLFHYYDKDFNNEADTPDNFQSRRPNTSFCFLDIRSPGLGDTAMYLCATSFQASTGELFFGEGSRLTVL.

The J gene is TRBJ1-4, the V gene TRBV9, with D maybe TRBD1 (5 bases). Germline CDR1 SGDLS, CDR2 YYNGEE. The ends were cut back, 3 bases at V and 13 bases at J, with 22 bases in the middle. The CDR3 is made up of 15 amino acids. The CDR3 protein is CASSAHPTDTQVLFF. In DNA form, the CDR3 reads TGTGCCAGCAGCGCCCATCCGACAGACACTCAAGTACTGTTTTTT.

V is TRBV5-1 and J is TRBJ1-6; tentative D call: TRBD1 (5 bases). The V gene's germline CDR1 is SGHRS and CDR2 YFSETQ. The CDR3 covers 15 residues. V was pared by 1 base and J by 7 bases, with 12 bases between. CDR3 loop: CASSLQGSFNSPLHF. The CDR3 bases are TGCGCCAGCAGCTTGCAGGGTAGCTTCAATTCACCCCTCCACTTT.

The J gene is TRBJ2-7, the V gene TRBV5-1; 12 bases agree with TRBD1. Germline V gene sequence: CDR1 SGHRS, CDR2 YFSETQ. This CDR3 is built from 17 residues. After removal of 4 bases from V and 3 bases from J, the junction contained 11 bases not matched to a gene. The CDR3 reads CASSHGTGGFQLYEQYF. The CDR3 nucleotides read TGCGCCAGCAGCCACGGGACAGGGGGCTTTCAACTCTACGAGCAGTACTTC. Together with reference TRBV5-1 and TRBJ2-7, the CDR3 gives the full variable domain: KAGVTQTPRYLIKTRGQQVTLSCSPISGHRSVSWYQQTPGQGLQFLFEYFSETQRNKGNFPGRFSGRQFSNSRSEMNVSTLELGDSALYLCASSHGTGGFQLYEQYFGPGTRLTVT.

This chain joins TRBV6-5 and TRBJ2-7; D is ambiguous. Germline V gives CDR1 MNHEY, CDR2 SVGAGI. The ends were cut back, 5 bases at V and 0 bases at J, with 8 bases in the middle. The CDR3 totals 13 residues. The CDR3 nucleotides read TGTGCCAGCAGTCCTAGAGCCTCCTACGAGCAGTACTTC. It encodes CASSPRASYEQYF.

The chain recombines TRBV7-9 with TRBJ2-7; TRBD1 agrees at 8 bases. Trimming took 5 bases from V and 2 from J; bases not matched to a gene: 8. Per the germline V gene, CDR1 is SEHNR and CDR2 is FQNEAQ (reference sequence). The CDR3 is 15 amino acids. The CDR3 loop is CASSPWDRLTYEQYF. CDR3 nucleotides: TGTGCCAGCAGCCCTTGGGACAGGCTCACCTACGAGCAGTACTTC.

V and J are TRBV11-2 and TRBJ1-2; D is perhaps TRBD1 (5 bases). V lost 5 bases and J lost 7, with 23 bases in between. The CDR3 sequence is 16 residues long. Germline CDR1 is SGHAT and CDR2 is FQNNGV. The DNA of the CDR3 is TGTGCCAGCAGCCCGACAACCGGGGCAGGGACTAGTGGCTACACCTTC. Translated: CASSPTTGAGTSGYTF.

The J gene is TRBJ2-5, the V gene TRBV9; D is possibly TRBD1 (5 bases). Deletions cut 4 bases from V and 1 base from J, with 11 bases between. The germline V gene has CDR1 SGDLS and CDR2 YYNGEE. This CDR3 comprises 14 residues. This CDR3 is CASSRTPFQETQYF. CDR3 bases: TGTGCCAGCAGCCGGACACCATTCCAAGAGACCCAGTACTTC.